These T cell receptor beta chains were read from a single sample in a study of cytomegalovirus exposure and HLA in healthy donors. The table came from immunoSEQ multiplex PCR; TCRdb's copy has only in-frame clones and leaves some out. The sample records 110,000 to 150,000 clones, 60% to 75% being singletons. Sequenced material: PBMCs. These receptors originate from a young man in good health and CMV-seronegative. The CDR3 runs from the conserved cysteine through the conserved F or W. A D gene is named only where the DNA matches it firmly. Expanded clones are given a class, and other clones once, few, many or no size at all.

j_call: TRBJ2-7
v_call: TRBV27
d_call: TRBD2
clone_size: -
cdr3_nt: TGTGCCAGCAGTTTGATCAGGGAGGGCCCCTACGAGCAGTACTTC
cdr3_aa: CASSLIREGPYEQYF

j_call: TRBJ1-2
v_call: TRBV27
d_call: TRBD1
clone_size: -
cdr3_nt: TGTGCCAGCAGTTCCCTGGGTTGGGGACAGGGGGCTGGCTACACCTTC
cdr3_aa: CASSSLGWGQGAGYTF

j_call: TRBJ2-6
v_call: TRBV29-1
d_call: TRBD2
clone_size: -
cdr3_nt: TGCAGCGTTGAAGATCCGGTAGCGGGGGACTTTACTGGGGCCAACGTCCTGACTTTC
cdr3_aa: CSVEDPVAGDFTGANVLTF

j_call: TRBJ1-1
v_call: TRBV29-1
d_call: -
clone_size: few
cdr3_nt: TGCAGCGTTGAAGATGAGGGGAGGGTTATGAACACTGAAGCTTTCTTT
cdr3_aa: CSVEDEGRVMNTEAFF

j_call: TRBJ2-5
v_call: TRBV2
d_call: TRBD2
clone_size: -
cdr3_nt: TGTGCCAGCAGTGATCGACTAGTTGCGGGGGAACAAGAGACCCAGTACTTC
cdr3_aa: CASSDRLVAGEQETQYF

j_call: TRBJ2-1
v_call: TRBV27
d_call: TRBD1
clone_size: -
cdr3_nt: TGTGCCACCCGACAGGGGGTCTACAATGAGCAGTTCTTC
cdr3_aa: CATRQGVYNEQFF

j_call: TRBJ1-3
v_call: TRBV28
d_call: -
clone_size: -
cdr3_nt: TGTGCCAGCATCTCGAGGGCTTTTGGAAACACCATATATTTT
cdr3_aa: CASISRAFGNTIYF

j_call: TRBJ2-3
v_call: TRBV9
d_call: -
clone_size: -
cdr3_nt: TGTGCCAGCAGCCCGTCGTCAGGGGGAGGAACAGATACGCAGTATTTT
cdr3_aa: CASSPSSGGGTDTQYF

j_call: TRBJ2-7
v_call: TRBV4-1
d_call: TRBD1
clone_size: -
cdr3_nt: TGCGCCAGCAGCCCAAACAGGGGAATCTACAAGCAGTACTTC
cdr3_aa: CASSPNRGIYKQYF

j_call: TRBJ2-3
v_call: TRBV7-3
d_call: -
clone_size: -
cdr3_nt: TGTGCCAGCTCAGGGCCGGGAGATACGCAGTATTTT
cdr3_aa: CASSGPGDTQYF

j_call: TRBJ1-1
v_call: TRBV19
d_call: -
clone_size: -
cdr3_nt: TGTGCCAGTAAAATGGGGGGTTCCATGAACACTGAAGCTTTCTTT
cdr3_aa: CASKMGGSMNTEAFF

j_call: TRBJ2-1
v_call: TRBV6-5
d_call: -
clone_size: -
cdr3_nt: TGTGCCAGCAATCGTGGGAGGGGGAATGAGCAGTTCTTC
cdr3_aa: CASNRGRGNEQFF

j_call: TRBJ1-5
v_call: TRBV30
d_call: -
clone_size: -
cdr3_nt: TGTGCCTGGAGTTTAAGGAGTCGCCAGCCCCAGCATTTT
cdr3_aa: CAWSLRSRQPQHF

j_call: TRBJ1-6
v_call: TRBV18
d_call: -
clone_size: -
cdr3_nt: TGTGCCAGCTCACCACAGGGGCGAGATTCACCCCTCCACTTT
cdr3_aa: CASSPQGRDSPLHF

j_call: TRBJ1-5
v_call: TRBV2
d_call: TRBD1
clone_size: few
cdr3_nt: TGTGCCAGCAGACGGAGAGGACAGGGGTTTCAGCCCCAGCATTTT
cdr3_aa: CASRRRGQGFQPQHF

j_call: TRBJ1-6
v_call: TRBV7-2
d_call: -
clone_size: -
cdr3_nt: TGTGCCAGCAGCTTACTCCAGGTCTTTTCACCCCTCCACTTT
cdr3_aa: CASSLLQVFSPLHF

j_call: TRBJ1-4
v_call: TRBV5-1
d_call: -
clone_size: -
cdr3_nt: TGCGCCAGCAGCTTGGTAGGGGTGGATGAAAAACTGTTTTTT
cdr3_aa: CASSLVGVDEKLFF

j_call: TRBJ1-2
v_call: TRBV19
d_call: TRBD1
clone_size: -
cdr3_nt: TGTGCCAGTAGTAGAGGACAGGGCTCCTATGGCTACACCTTC
cdr3_aa: CASSRGQGSYGYTF

j_call: TRBJ2-5
v_call: TRBV5-1
d_call: TRBD1
clone_size: -
cdr3_nt: TGCGCCAGCAGCTCAGGACAGGGGGCGTGGGAGACCCAGTACTTC
cdr3_aa: CASSSGQGAWETQYF

j_call: TRBJ1-1
v_call: TRBV5-4
d_call: -
clone_size: -
cdr3_nt: TGTGCCAGCAGCAGGGGGGGGCAAACTGAAGCTTTCTTT
cdr3_aa: CASSRGGQTEAFF

j_call: TRBJ1-3
v_call: TRBV7-9
d_call: -
clone_size: -
cdr3_nt: TGTGCCAGCATTCCAGGGGCTGGAAACACCATATATTTT
cdr3_aa: CASIPGAGNTIYF

j_call: TRBJ2-1
v_call: TRBV27
d_call: -
clone_size: -
cdr3_nt: TGTGCCAGCAGTTTAGGCCGAAATGAGCAGTTCTTC
cdr3_aa: CASSLGRNEQFF

j_call: TRBJ2-2
v_call: TRBV28
d_call: TRBD1
clone_size: -
cdr3_nt: TGTGCCAGCAGGTCGGGACAGGGAAGGACCGGGGAGCTGTTTTTT
cdr3_aa: CASRSGQGRTGELFF

j_call: TRBJ2-3
v_call: TRBV4-1
d_call: TRBD2
clone_size: -
cdr3_nt: TGCGCCAGCAGCCCCGCCGGGAGGGGCACAGATACGCAGTATTTT
cdr3_aa: CASSPAGRGTDTQYF

j_call: TRBJ2-3
v_call: TRBV11-3
d_call: -
clone_size: -
cdr3_nt: TGTGCCAGCAGCTCCCTGGCACAGGATACGCAGTATTTT
cdr3_aa: CASSSLAQDTQYF

j_call: TRBJ2-7
v_call: TRBV7-2
d_call: TRBD2
clone_size: -
cdr3_nt: TGTGCCAGCAGCCCCCGAGCGGGAGGCCCCTACGAGCAGTACTTC
cdr3_aa: CASSPRAGGPYEQYF

j_call: TRBJ2-1
v_call: TRBV4-1
d_call: TRBD1
clone_size: -
cdr3_nt: TGCGCCAGCAGCCCCCTATCCTACCGGGACAGGGGAAGCGATGAGCAGTTCTTC
cdr3_aa: CASSPLSYRDRGSDEQFF

j_call: TRBJ1-6
v_call: TRBV18
d_call: -
clone_size: -
cdr3_nt: TGTGCCAGCTCACTTTCAGTACATAATTCACCCCTCCACTTT
cdr3_aa: CASSLSVHNSPLHF

j_call: TRBJ2-7
v_call: TRBV5-1
d_call: -
clone_size: once
cdr3_nt: TGCGCCAGCAGCTCGGAGCCTTACGAGCAGTACTTC
cdr3_aa: CASSSEPYEQYF

j_call: TRBJ2-3
v_call: TRBV5-5
d_call: TRBD2
clone_size: -
cdr3_nt: TGTGCCAGCAGCTTCCTTTTCGCTAGCGGGAGCCCAGATACGCAGTATTTT
cdr3_aa: CASSFLFASGSPDTQYF

j_call: TRBJ2-5
v_call: TRBV5-4
d_call: -
clone_size: -
cdr3_nt: TGTGCCAGCAGTGGGGGCCCCCAAGAGAGCCAGTACTTC
cdr3_aa: CASSGGPQESQYF

j_call: TRBJ1-1
v_call: TRBV6-5
d_call: -
clone_size: -
cdr3_nt: TGTGCCAGCAGCTTTACGGGAACGCAACTGGAAGCTTTCTTT
cdr3_aa: CASSFTGTQLEAFF

j_call: TRBJ2-5
v_call: TRBV5-4
d_call: TRBD2
clone_size: few
cdr3_nt: TGTGCCAGCAGCCGGGGCGGGGGCCAAGAGACCCAGTACTTC
cdr3_aa: CASSRGGGQETQYF

j_call: TRBJ2-3
v_call: TRBV29-1
d_call: -
clone_size: few
cdr3_nt: TGCAGCGTCGCCCTTAGTAGCACAGATACGCAGTATTTT
cdr3_aa: CSVALSSTDTQYF

j_call: TRBJ1-5
v_call: TRBV2
d_call: -
clone_size: -
cdr3_nt: TGTGCCAGCACCGTAGAAGGACGGAGGAATCAGCCCCAGCATTTT
cdr3_aa: CASTVEGRRNQPQHF

j_call: TRBJ1-2
v_call: TRBV11-2
d_call: -
clone_size: -
cdr3_nt: TGTGCCAGCAGCTTAGGTTTAATCCCAGGGTCAGGAGGCTACACCTTC
cdr3_aa: CASSLGLIPGSGGYTF

j_call: TRBJ1-2
v_call: TRBV18
d_call: -
clone_size: -
cdr3_nt: TGTGCCAGCTCTCCCGCCGGACTTAACTATGGCTACACCTTC
cdr3_aa: CASSPAGLNYGYTF

j_call: TRBJ2-1
v_call: TRBV11-2
d_call: TRBD2
clone_size: few
cdr3_nt: TGTGCCAGCAGCTTCCTGACTAGCGGGGGGCCTCAGAATGAGCAGTTCTTC
cdr3_aa: CASSFLTSGGPQNEQFF

j_call: TRBJ1-3
v_call: TRBV28
d_call: TRBD1
clone_size: -
cdr3_nt: TGTGCCAGCAGTTCCACCGCCGGGACAGTCTCTGGAAACACCATATATTTT
cdr3_aa: CASSSTAGTVSGNTIYF

j_call: TRBJ2-1
v_call: TRBV6-5
d_call: TRBD2
clone_size: few
cdr3_nt: TGTGCCAGCAGCCCGGGACTAGCGGGAGGGAGTCCTGAGTTCTTC
cdr3_aa: CASSPGLAGGSPEFF

j_call: TRBJ2-5
v_call: TRBV2
d_call: TRBD2
clone_size: -
cdr3_nt: TGTGCCAGCAGTGATGGGGCTAGCGGGAGTGGGGAGACCCAGTACTTC
cdr3_aa: CASSDGASGSGETQYF